These T cell receptor beta chains were read from a single sample in a study of blood T cell repertoires in COVID-19. Libraries were prepared by immunoSEQ multiplex PCR; TCRdb keeps only in-frame clonotypes and omits some of them. The table has about 180,000 clones, roughly 87% seen once. The sample consisted of PBMCs or T cells enriched from blood (not recorded which). These TCRs come from a human donor with acute COVID-19. The donor label of this sample is uncertain. The CDR3 runs from the conserved cysteine through the conserved F or W. A D gene is named only where the DNA matches it firmly. Only some rows state a clone size, as once, few, many or a class for expanded clones.

j_call,v_call,clone_size,d_call,cdr3_nt,cdr3_aa
TRBJ2-7,TRBV5-4,few,TRBD1,TGTGCCAGCAGCTTGGAACAGGGGTCCTACGAGCAGTACTTC,CASSLEQGSYEQYF
TRBJ2-1,TRBV9,-,TRBD2,TGTGCCAGCAGCGTAGCGACTAGCGCAAACAATGAGCAGTTCTTC,CASSVATSANNEQFF
TRBJ1-1,TRBV5-4,few,TRBD1,TGTGCCAGCAGCTTGGTTACTTGGACAGGGGAGCAGCCTGAAGCTTTCTTT,CASSLVTWTGEQPEAFF
TRBJ1-2,TRBV10-3,-,-,TGTGCCATCAGTGCGGTGGCAGGTGATGGCTACACCTTC,CAISAVAGDGYTF
TRBJ2-2,TRBV7-3,-,TRBD1,TGTGCCAGCAGCTGGGACAGGGGGCTAACCGGGGAGCTGTTTTTT,CASSWDRGLTGELFF
TRBJ1-2,TRBV10-3,-,TRBD1,TGTGCCATCAGTGACTCCGGGACAGGGACCTATGGCTACACCTTC,CAISDSGTGTYGYTF
TRBJ2-5,TRBV4-1,-,-,TGCGCCAGCGAGGTGGCTCCCGGGCAAGAGACCCAGTACTTC,CASEVAPGQETQYF
TRBJ1-1,TRBV28,-,-,TGTGCCAGCAGTTTTATGAGGTTCCGAGGGTACGGCACTGAAGCTTTCTTT,CASSFMRFRGYGTEAFF
TRBJ2-3,TRBV5-4,-,TRBD1,TGTGCCAGCAGCTTGAACAGGGGTGGGCCCGATACGCAGTATTTT,CASSLNRGGPDTQYF
TRBJ2-7,TRBV28,-,TRBD2,TGTGCCAGCGCCGCCTCGGGGAGGGCGTCCTACGAGCAGTACTTC,CASAASGRASYEQYF
TRBJ2-2,TRBV7-9,-,-,TGTGCCAGCAGCTTAGTGTCACAGGGCGACACCGGGGAGCTGTTTTTT,CASSLVSQGDTGELFF
TRBJ2-7,TRBV6-5,-,-,TGTGCCAGCAGTTACTCGGAGGTATACGCCGAGCAGTACTTC,CASSYSEVYAEQYF
TRBJ1-1,TRBV10-3,-,TRBD1,TGTGCCATCAGTGACCCTGACAGGGGCCGAGCTTTCTTT,CAISDPDRGRAFF
TRBJ2-7,TRBV6-5,-,TRBD2,TGTGCCAGCAGTTACGGGCTAGCGGGGGCCGAGCAGTACTTC,CASSYGLAGAEQYF
TRBJ2-1,TRBV2,few,-,TGTGCCAGCGGCTACCGCAGGGTTAGCTCCTACAATGAGCAGTTCTTC,CASGYRRVSSYNEQFF
TRBJ2-2,TRBV11-1,-,TRBD1,TGTGCCAGCAGCCTTGGGACAGGGGGGGACACCGGGGAGCTGTTTTTT,CASSLGTGGDTGELFF
TRBJ2-3,TRBV5-5,few,-,TGTGCCAGCAGCTTGGCGGTTAGCACAGATACGCAGTATTTT,CASSLAVSTDTQYF
TRBJ2-7,TRBV7-8,once,-,TGTGCCAGCAGCTTAGAGGACAACTCCTACGAGCAGTACTTC,CASSLEDNSYEQYF
TRBJ1-4,TRBV7-2,-,-,TGTGCCAGCGGACTCCGAGAGGGTGTTGCAACTAATGAAAAACTGTTTTTT,CASGLREGVATNEKLFF
TRBJ1-1,TRBV5-1,-,-,TGCGCCAGCAGCCCGGAGGCTGTTAACACTGAAGCTTTCTTT,CASSPEAVNTEAFF
TRBJ1-1,TRBV30,-,TRBD1,TGTGCCTGGAGTGGGACAGGAGACACTGAAGCTTTCTTT,CAWSGTGDTEAFF
TRBJ2-2,TRBV27,-,TRBD1,TGTGCCAGCAGCCGACAGGGGTCGGGTTCGACCGGGGAGCTGTTTTTT,CASSRQGSGSTGELFF
TRBJ2-6,TRBV19,-,TRBD1,TGTGCCAGTAGTCTCGGACAGGAGTACTCTGGGGCCAACGTCCTGACTTTC,CASSLGQEYSGANVLTF
TRBJ2-6,TRBV9,once,TRBD1,TGTGCCAGCAGCAGCCGGGACAGGGGAAATGGGGCCAACGTCCTGACTTTC,CASSSRDRGNGANVLTF
TRBJ1-2,TRBV9,-,-,TGTGCCAGCAGGGACGGGGAGGGGAGTTACTATGGCTACACCTTC,CASRDGEGSYYGYTF
TRBJ1-1,TRBV6-2/TRBV6-3,-,TRBD1,TGTGCCAGCAGTTATGGTCGGGGGCCGACAGGGAAAGCTTTCTTT,CASSYGRGPTGKAFF
TRBJ2-7,TRBV29-1,-,-,TGCAGCGTATCCGCCAATCCCGGGGGCGAGCAGTACTTC,CSVSANPGGEQYF
TRBJ2-7,TRBV2,-,-,TGTGCCAGCAGCCCTACGGGTGGCTACGAGCAGTACTTC,CASSPTGGYEQYF